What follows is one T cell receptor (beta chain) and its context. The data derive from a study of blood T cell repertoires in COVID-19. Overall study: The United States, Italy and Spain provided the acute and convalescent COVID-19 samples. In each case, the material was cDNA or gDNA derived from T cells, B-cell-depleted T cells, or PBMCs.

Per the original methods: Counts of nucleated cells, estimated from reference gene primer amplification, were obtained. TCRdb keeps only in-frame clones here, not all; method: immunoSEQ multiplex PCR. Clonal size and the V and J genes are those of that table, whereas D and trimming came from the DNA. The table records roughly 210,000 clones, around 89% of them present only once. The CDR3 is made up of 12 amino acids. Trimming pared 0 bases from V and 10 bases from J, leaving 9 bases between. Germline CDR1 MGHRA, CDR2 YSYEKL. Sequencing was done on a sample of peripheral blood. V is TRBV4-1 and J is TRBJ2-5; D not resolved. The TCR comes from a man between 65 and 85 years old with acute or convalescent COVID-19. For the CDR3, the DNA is TGCGCCAGCAGCCAAGATAGAACGTACCAGTACTTC. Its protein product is CASSQDRTYQYF.